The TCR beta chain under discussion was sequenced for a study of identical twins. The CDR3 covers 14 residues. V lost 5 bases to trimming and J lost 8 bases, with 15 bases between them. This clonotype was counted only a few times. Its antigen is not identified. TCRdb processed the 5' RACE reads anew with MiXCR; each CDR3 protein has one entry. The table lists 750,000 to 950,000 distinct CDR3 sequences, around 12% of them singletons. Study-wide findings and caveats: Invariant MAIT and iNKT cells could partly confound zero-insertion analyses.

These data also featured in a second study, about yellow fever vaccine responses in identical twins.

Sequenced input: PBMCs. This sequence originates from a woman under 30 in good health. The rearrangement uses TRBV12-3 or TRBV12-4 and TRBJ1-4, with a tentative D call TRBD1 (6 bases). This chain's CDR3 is CASSHTGGQEKLFF. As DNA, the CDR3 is TGTGCCAGCAGTCATACGGGGGGGCAAGAAAAACTGTTTTTT.